A single sample is the source of the 21 T cell receptor beta chains below, sequenced in a study of CXCR3-negative and CXCR3-positive naive CD8 T cells. The authors prepared UMI-labeled TRB cDNA libraries by 5' RACE. TCRdb re-called the 5' RACE reads, yielding one record per CDR3 amino acid sequence without DNA. This table lists around 56,000 distinct CDR3 sequences. Sequencing input: naive CXCR3- CD8+ T cells from blood. Subset specified: CD45RO-CCR7+CD27+CD95- naive CD8+ T cells lacking CXCR3 (TNR3-). Receptor source: a human donor in good health. Some clones in this sample may be carry-over from other donors' samples.

V and J are TRBV15 and TRBJ2-7. The CDR3 spans 13 residues. Germline loops: CDR1 LNHNV, CDR2 YYDKDF (reference sequence). Here the CDR3 reads CATSKGSSYEQYF.

The gene calls are TRBV7-2 and TRBJ1-6. The CDR3 sequence is 17 residues long. Germline V gene data show CDR1 as SGHTA and CDR2 as FQGNSA. CDR3 sequence: CASSLVTDGNYNSPLHF.

The chain links TRBV10-3 to TRBJ2-7; the D call of TRBD1 rests on TCRdb alone, since no DNA is present to check it. CDR1 and CDR2 (germline): ENHRY, SYGVKD. The CDR3 is 15 residues long. CDR3: CAISVDRSSSYEQYF.

The J gene is TRBJ2-7, the V gene TRBV6-2 or TRBV6-3; TCRdb lists TRBD1, though no DNA is available to test this call. From germline, CDR1 is MNHEY and CDR2 SVGEGT. The CDR3 extends over 14 amino acids. The CDR3 protein is CASSYEDRSYEQYF.

V gene TRBV11-3 combines with J gene TRBJ2-2; the D call of TRBD1 rests on TCRdb alone, since no DNA is present to check it. The CDR3 runs 15 residues. Germline V gene sequence: CDR1 SGHNT, CDR2 YENEEA. CDR3 sequence reads: CASSGAEKSTGELFF.

The chain carries TRBV7-2 and TRBJ2-7; lacking DNA, the TRBD2 call made by TCRdb goes unchecked. Germline loops: CDR1 SGHTA, CDR2 FQGNSA. This CDR3 contains 16 residues. The CDR3 region is CASSLGVAGGAYEQYF.

The chain links TRBV29-1 to TRBJ1-2; there is no DNA to check the TCRdb D call of TRBD1. CDR3 size: 15 residues. Germline V CDR1 and CDR2: SQVTM, ANQGSEA. CDR3 amino acids: CSAIIPGQNNYGYTF.

This CDR3 is CASGPGVSEQFF. The J gene is TRBJ2-1, the V gene TRBV4-1; the D call of TRBD1 rests on TCRdb alone, since no DNA is present to check it. This CDR3 spans 12 amino acids. CDR1 and CDR2 from the germline V gene are MGHRA and YSYEKL.

The chain has TRBV5-1 and TRBJ2-7; checking the TCRdb D call of TRBD2 is not possible without DNA. This CDR3 has 15 amino acids. The V gene's germline CDR1 is SGHRS and CDR2 YFSETQ. The chain's CDR3 is CASSLLAGDTAEQYF.

The chain combines TRBV6-5 with TRBJ2-5; no DNA is available, so the TRBD1 call from TCRdb remains unchecked. The CDR3 is made up of 14 amino acids. Germline V CDR1 and CDR2: MNHEY, SVGAGI. The chain's CDR3 is CASTLTGNGETQYF.

The J gene is TRBJ2-2, the V gene TRBV6-2 or TRBV6-3. Per the germline V gene, CDR1 is MNHEY and CDR2 is SVGEGT. The CDR3 is 12 amino acids. CDR3 region: CASLWGTGELFF.

CDR3 residues: CSVLGSGPSYNEQFF. The chain links TRBV29-1 to TRBJ2-1; TCRdb names TRBD1, which stays unverified in the absence of DNA. Germline V gene data show CDR1 as SQVTM and CDR2 as ANQGSEA. The CDR3 sequence is 15 residues long.

The V call is TRBV6-2 or TRBV6-3, the J call TRBJ1-5. The CDR3 has 14 amino acids. Germline V gives CDR1 MNHEY, CDR2 SVGEGT. CDR3 sequence: CASRDRLGNQPQHF.

The chain recombines TRBV19 with TRBJ2-1; with no DNA, the TCRdb D assignment of TRBD1 cannot be verified. CDR1 is LNHDA and CDR2 is SQIVND in the germline V gene (reference sequence). This CDR3 spans 15 amino acids. CDR3 protein: CASSEGGSSYNEQFF.

V usage is TRBV3-2 and J usage is TRBJ2-1. TRBV3-2 is tagged as a pseudogene. The CDR3 has 16 residues. The CDR3 sequence: CASSQDGGAAYNEQSF.

The genes are TRBV29-1 and TRBJ2-2; the TRBD1 assignment by TCRdb is unverifiable without DNA. CDR3 length equals 15 residues. Germline V gene sequence: CDR1 SQVTM, CDR2 ANQGSEA. This CDR3 is CSVEEDGVAPGELFF.

V is TRBV20-1 and J is TRBJ2-3; TCRdb designates TRBD1, a call that cannot be tested without DNA. CDR3 length equals 17 residues. Germline assignment: CDR1 DFQATT and CDR2 SNEGSKA (reference sequence). The CDR3 here is CSAREGQGTFSTDTQYF.

The CDR3: CSVEDASPEAFF. J is TRBJ1-1 and V is TRBV29-1. CDR1 and CDR2 (germline): SQVTM, ANQGSEA. The CDR3 is made up of 12 amino acids. Complete variable domain (other parts from reference TRBV29-1 and TRBJ1-1): SAVISQKPSRDICQRGTSLTIQCQVDSQVTMMFWYRQQPGQSLTLIATANQGSEATYESGFVIDKFPISRPNLTFSTLTVSNMSPEDSSIYLCSVEDASPEAFFGQGTRLTVV.

The chain links TRBV20-1 to TRBJ2-7. This CDR3 contains 14 residues. In germline, CDR1 is DFQATT, CDR2 SNEGSKA (reference sequence). The CDR3 here is CSARDLKVGDEQYF.

The chain links TRBV7-2 to TRBJ2-3; no DNA is available, so the TRBD2 call from TCRdb remains unchecked. Germline V CDR1 and CDR2: SGHTA, FQGNSA. The CDR3 is made up of 16 amino acids. CDR3 protein: CASSLVGGESTDTQYF.

The V call is TRBV20-1, the J call TRBJ2-5; TCRdb returns TRBD2, unconfirmable since there is no DNA. This CDR3 region has 20 residues. Germline CDR1 DFQATT, CDR2 SNEGSKA (reference sequence). CDR3 sequence: CSARDPGTSGSNLIQETQYF.